What follows are 4 T cell receptor beta chains derived from one specimen sequenced in a study of blood T cells in healthy people across ages. A second 7 to 11 cycle PCR used barcoded and J-beta primers. TCRdb fed the 5' RACE reads into MiXCR, producing one record per CDR3 protein. The sample includes roughly 1,500,000 distinct CDR3 sequences, roughly 40% seen only once; the top ten take roughly 7.7%. Sample: blood. These receptors were taken from a woman between 18 and 29 years old in good health.

The chain couples TRBV11-2 to TRBJ1-1; D gene uncertain. With 0 bases removed from V and 6 bases from J, the gap between germline ends came to 8 bases. This CDR3 region has 13 residues. Germline CDR1 reads SGHAT; CDR2 reads FQNNGV. CDR3 coding DNA: TGTGCCAGCAGCTTAGATCTGAGGGCTGAAGCTTTCTTT. As protein: CASSLDLRAEAFF.

The chain recombines TRBV5-5 with TRBJ2-2, with D perhaps TRBD1 (6 bases). CDR1 is SGHKS and CDR2 is YYEKEE in the germline V gene (reference sequence). CDR3 size: 16 residues. V was pared by 0 bases and J by 1 base, with 10 bases between. The CDR3 loop reads CASSLALQGNTGELFF. DNA for the CDR3: TGTGCCAGCAGCTTGGCTCTACAGGGGAACACCGGGGAGCTGTTTTTT.

This clonotype was observed a handful of times. V gene TRBV10-3 combines with J gene TRBJ2-7, with TRBD1 identical over 8 bases. This CDR3 spans 13 amino acids. Trimming cost V 8 bases and J 4 bases; bases outside gene matches: 7. Germline V gene lookup returns CDR1 ENHRY and CDR2 SYGVKD. CDR3 DNA: TGTGCCATCTCCACAGGGGGATCGTACGAGCAGTACTTC. Translation gives CAISTGGSYEQYF.

J is TRBJ2-3 and V is TRBV5-1, with 9 bases that match TRBD1. The V segment lost 3 bases and the J segment 2 bases; nucleotides outside the gene matches: 7. This CDR3 comprises 16 residues. Per the germline V gene, CDR1 is SGHRS and CDR2 is YFSETQ. The CDR3 DNA reads as TGCGCCAGCAGCTCCTTGGACAGGGGATCCACAGATACGCAGTATTTT. It codes for CASSSLDRGSTDTQYF.